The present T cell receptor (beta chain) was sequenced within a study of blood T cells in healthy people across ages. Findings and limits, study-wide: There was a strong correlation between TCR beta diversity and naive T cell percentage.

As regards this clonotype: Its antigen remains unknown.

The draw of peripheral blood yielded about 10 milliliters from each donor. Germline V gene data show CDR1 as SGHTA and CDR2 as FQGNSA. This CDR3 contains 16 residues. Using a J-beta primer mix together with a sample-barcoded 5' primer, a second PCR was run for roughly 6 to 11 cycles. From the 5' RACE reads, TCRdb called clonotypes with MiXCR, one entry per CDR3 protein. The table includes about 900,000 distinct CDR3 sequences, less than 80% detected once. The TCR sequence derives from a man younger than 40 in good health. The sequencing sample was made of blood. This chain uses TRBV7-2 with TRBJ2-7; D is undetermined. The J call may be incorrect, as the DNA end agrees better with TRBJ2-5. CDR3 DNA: TGTGCCAGCAGCATAGAGTCGGATTTCCCCTTGAAGACCCAGTACTTC. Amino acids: CASSIESDFPLKTQYF.